This TCR beta chain appears in the sequencing data of a study of blood T cell repertoires in COVID-19. Per the study methods: How many nucleated cells were present was estimated from reference gene primer amplification. This table comes from immunoSEQ multiplex PCR, and its TCRdb copy is limited to in-frame clones, with some not included. V and J calls and clone size are copied from that table; D and trimming were computed from the DNA. The table lists about 370,000 clones, 85% to 90% of them singletons. The CDR3 consists of 14 residues. V was clipped by 8 bases and J by 4 bases, with 15 bases between them. The germline gives CDR1 ENHRY, CDR2 SYGVKD. Participants came from about two dozen US areas, aged roughly 18 to 89 years. In assigning cohorts, the study relied on participant-reported clinical history. For recovered donors of Cohort 3, there were two negative PCRs, clearance, or symptom resolution.

Sequenced input: PBMCs or T cells enriched from blood (not recorded which). The V gene is TRBV10-3, the J gene TRBJ1-5; D perhaps matches TRBD1 (5 bases). The TCR sequence derives from a man between 18 and 29 years old who had recovered from COVID-19. CDR3 bases: TGTGCCATCCGGCCTGCGGGGGGTAATCAGCCCCAGCATTTT. It specifies CAIRPAGGNQPQHF.